This T cell receptor beta chain emerged from a study of T cell repertoires in cytomegalovirus infection (dated by TCRdb to between 2019 and 2020). Context from the whole study: The peptide stimulations were aimed at well-studied HLA-B-restricted epitopes as well as recently identified HLA-C-restricted CMV epitopes, whose presentation resists viral immunomodulation. Because public TCR beta signatures pointed to carriage of CMV infection together with the matching HLA type, the HLA type of each donor mattered for the analysis.

The investigation overall reported the following: Cumulative frequency of public TCR beta family members discriminated carriers of CMV infection plus the relevant HLA type in this cohort and an independent 352-donor cohort. The ex vivo response was dominated by HLA-C-restricted CMV-specific TCR beta clonotypes, which also provided the single most frequent clonotype in two of eight donors.

Per the publication, the treatment or condition label means: in vitro stimulation with specific CMV peptide epitopes to enrich CMV-specific T cells. Only a few counts were recorded for this clonotype. Its antigen is currently not known. Per-nucleotide qualities are absent, and no much larger clonotype sits a single base away. Inclusive of the bounding cysteine and phenylalanine, the CDR3 is 16 residues long. The kept DNA is CDR3 alone, 48 bases in frame from the first base. V is pruned by 7 bases and J by 6 bases, leaving 8 bases of the junction without a gene match. Reads for this sample came from an Illumina HiSeq 1500. Using fastp at Q25 and MiXCR, TCRdb reprocessed the public reads and kept productive beta chains. CDR3 protein sequences are deduplicated, and each keeps its most common genes and DNA. This sample has about half a million distinct CDR3 sequences in its table, and 40% to 50% of those were observed once. Together, the top ten hold 43% of the sample.

Sequencing used cultured PBMCs, obtained from culture after CMV antigen stimulation. The chain is assembled from TRBV12-3 or TRBV12-4 and TRBJ2-2; 13 junctional bases match TRBD2. This clonotype originated in a human donor in good health (CMV status not recorded). Some clones in this sample may be carry-over from other donors' samples. CDR3 region: CASIGLAGDSPGELFF. The nucleotide sequence is TGTGCCAGCATCGGACTAGCGGGGGATTCCCCCGGGGAGCTGTTTTTT.